The clone carrying this T cell receptor (beta chain) was seen at least ten times. The sample is drawn from a study of T-cell reconstitution after alpha-beta-depleted transplantation in children. It was with unique molecular identifiers that the TCRbeta library was prepared. One entry per CDR3 protein, called by TCRdb with MiXCR from the PCR reads. The data hold about 610,000 distinct CDR3 sequences, with approximately 10% observed a single time. The V segment lost 3 bases and the J segment 8 bases; nucleotides outside the gene matches: 10. This CDR3 spans 15 amino acids. The V call is TRBV12-3 or TRBV12-4, the J call TRBJ1-2; 9 bases align to TRBD1. The sample here was PBMCs from the stem cell graft donor, taken from the stem cell graft. This TCR came from a human donor who donated a stem cell graft to a child with acute myeloid leukemia. The CDR3 reads CASSFPEGTGRGYTF. The CDR3 DNA sequence: TGTGCCAGCAGTTTCCCAGAGGGGACAGGGAGGGGCTACACCTTC.